This TCR beta chain is from a study of CD8+ T cells in alopecia areata. V was clipped by 7 bases and J by 8 bases, with 20 bases between them. In germline, CDR1 is SQVTM, CDR2 ANQGSEA. The CDR3 loop spans 14 amino acids. Reverse transcription of extracted RNA yielded cDNA, which provided the sequencing template. Sequenced by immunoSEQ multiplex PCR; TCRdb stores in-frame clones only, minus some. Altogether 170,000 or so clones are present, around 71% being singletons, with the ten largest covering over 0.85%. Treatment reported: oral pan-JAK inhibitor, 5-10 mg twice daily. Material: CD4+ T cells sorted from blood, obtained at week 4, from a patient treated with tofacitinib. The sequence was obtained from a human donor with alopecia areata. The rearrangement links TRBV29-1 to TRBJ1-4; the D gene is possibly TRBD1 (5 bases). Written as DNA, the CDR3 is TGCAGCGCCCTAGGGGAGACGAAGGGCGAAAAACTGTTTTTT. This gives the protein CSALGETKGEKLFF.